The 29 T cell receptor beta chains listed next were all sequenced from one sample in a study of T cells in Graves' hyperthyroidism and ophthalmopathy. The source material, RNA transcripts, was used to amplify TCR beta CDR3 regions. The HTBI set primed first-round TCR CDR3 RT-PCR. From the multiplex PCR reads, TCRdb called clonotypes with MiXCR, one entry per CDR3 protein. The sample lists over 650,000 distinct CDR3 sequences; 15% to 20% were seen once. Sample: blood. The source is a man in his late teens or twenties with Graves' hyperthyroidism.

This clonotype was seen repeatedly, ten times or more. The chain links TRBV7-8 to TRBJ2-7; weak D call: TRBD1 (5 bases). Per the germline V gene, CDR1 is SGHVS and CDR2 is FQNEAQ. This CDR3 is built from 14 residues. V was pared by 3 bases and J by 6 bases, with 15 bases between. The CDR3 spells CASSFVGSGSEQYF. The DNA for the CDR3 is TGTGCCAGCAGCTTTGTGGGTTCAGGGTCCGAGCAGTACTTC.

The chain links TRBV6-9 to TRBJ1-2, with D perhaps TRBD1 (6 bases). V was clipped by 4 bases and J by 5 bases, with 17 bases between them. The CDR3 contains 15 residues. The germline V gene has CDR1 MNHGY and CDR2 SVAAGI. The CDR3 loop reads CASSLQGSGYYGYTF. The CDR3 DNA reads as TGTGCCAGCAGTTTACAGGGTTCGGGGTATTATGGCTACACCTTC.

This clonotype has more than one count but fewer than ten. The chain employs TRBV9 and TRBJ2-7; 7 bases agree with TRBD2. Losses at the gene ends were 4 bases for V and 4 bases for J; bases not matched to a gene: 14. Germline V gene data show CDR1 as SGDLS and CDR2 as YYNGEE. CDR3 length: 16 residues. CDR3 amino acids: CASSPPLGGTKYEQYF. In nucleotides, the CDR3 is TGTGCCAGCAGCCCACCTCTGGGGGGGACCAAATACGAGCAGTACTTC.

The V call is TRBV6-5, the J call TRBJ1-6, with a weak D call TRBD1 (5 bases). V dropped 2 bases and J dropped 7 bases, with 15 bases sitting between them. Germline V gene sequence: CDR1 MNHEY, CDR2 SVGAGI. CDR3 size: 16 residues. The CDR3 spells CASSYRDLSQNSPLHF. The CDR3 bases are TGTGCCAGCAGTTACCGGGACCTTTCACAAAATTCACCCCTCCACTTT.

This clonotype was seen once. The CDR3 region has the DNA TGTGCCATCAGGGAACAGGGTTTAGAGACCCAGTACTTC. This encodes CAIREQGLETQYF. V and J are TRBV10-3 and TRBJ2-5, with D maybe TRBD1 (6 bases). Deletions cut 6 bases from V and 4 bases from J, with 12 bases between. CDR1 is ENHRY and CDR2 is SYGVKD in the germline V gene. This CDR3 has 13 amino acids.

At least ten counts were recorded for this clonotype. V gene TRBV24-1 combines with J gene TRBJ2-1, with D tentatively TRBD2 (5 bases). Trimming left V 5 bases short and J 3 bases short, with 13 bases between. Germline V gene sequence: CDR1 KGHDR, CDR2 SFDVKD. The CDR3 spans 15 residues. This CDR3 reads CATSGGGLVYNEQFF. The DNA of the CDR3 is TGTGCCACCAGTGGAGGCGGGTTGGTCTACAATGAGCAGTTCTTC.

This clonotype has a count of ten or more. This rearrangement joins TRBV7-8 to TRBJ2-3; 11 bases fit TRBD2. Germline CDR1 is SGHVS and CDR2 is FQNEAQ. CDR3 length: 16 amino acids. V lost 5 bases and J lost 4; bases outside the gene matches: 8. The CDR3 DNA follows: TGTGCCAGCAGCCCCGTAGCGGGAGGGAGTGCAGATACGCAGTATTTT. Amino acids: CASSPVAGGSADTQYF.

The sample holds many counts of this clonotype. This sequence joins TRBV30 and TRBJ2-4; unclear D gene. Per the germline V gene, CDR1 is GTSNPN and CDR2 is SVGIG (reference sequence). The CDR3 sequence is 13 residues long. V was cut by 0 bases and J by 7 bases, with 10 bases left in between. The CDR3 here is CAWSVLGLNIQYF. The CDR3 region has the DNA TGTGCCTGGAGTGTCCTGGGGTTGAACATTCAGTACTTC. Full variable domain (outside the CDR3, taken from reference TRBV30 and TRBJ2-4): SQTIHQWPATLVQPVGSPLSLECTVEGTSNPNLYWYRQAAGRGLQLLFYSVGIGQISSEVPQNLSASRPQDRQFILSSKKLLLSDSGFYLCAWSVLGLNIQYFGAGTRLSVL.

This clonotype was detected only a few times. The gene calls are TRBV12-3 or TRBV12-4 and TRBJ2-7, with 10 positions matching TRBD1. J lost 6 bases, V lost 5 bases, and 7 bases had no gene match. This CDR3 is 14 amino acids long. CDR3 loop: CASSPPRQGAEQYF. CDR3 coding DNA: TGTGCCAGCAGTCCACCTCGACAGGGGGCCGAGCAGTACTTC.

The chain joins TRBV15 to TRBJ2-2; the match to TRBD2 covers 11 bases. With V trimmed by 4 bases and J by 6 bases, 4 bases remained unmatched. Germline CDR1 is LNHNV and CDR2 is YYDKDF (reference sequence). The CDR3 is 15 residues long. The CDR3 DNA reads TGTGCCACCAGCACCTCGGGACTAGCGGCCGGGGAGCTGTTTTTT. Encoded protein: CATSTSGLAAGELFF.

The V and J genes are TRBV11-2 and TRBJ1-2; weak D call: TRBD1 (5 bases). Trimming removed 3 bases at V and 6 bases at J, with 11 bases between. This CDR3 has 13 amino acids. Germline values: CDR1 SGHAT, CDR2 FQNNGV. The CDR3, as DNA: TGTGCCAGCAGCTTTTCGCAGGGTAATGGCTACACCTTC. Amino acids: CASSFSQGNGYTF.

This clonotype was found a few times. Since a much larger clone is just one base distant, this may be a read error. The CDR3 region has the DNA TGCAGTGCTAGCCGCCGGGACGATAACTACGAGCAGTACTTC. The encoded protein is CSASRRDDNYEQYF. This rearrangement joins TRBV20-1 to TRBJ2-7; D is perhaps TRBD1 or TRBD2 (5 bases each). The CDR3 contains 14 residues. Germline V gene sequence: CDR1 DFQATT, CDR2 SNEGSKA (reference sequence). V shed 3 bases and J shed 3 bases, with 15 bases lying between them.

This clonotype was counted at least ten times. This chain joins TRBV27 and TRBJ2-7; 10 bases are shared with TRBD1. Trimming cost V 0 bases and J 7 bases; bases outside gene matches: 6. This CDR3 spans 15 amino acids. Germline V gene sequence: CDR1 MNHEY, CDR2 SMNVEV (reference sequence). The CDR3 sequence: CASSLSRQGAGEQYF. The CDR3 DNA follows: TGTGCCAGCAGTTTATCGCGACAGGGGGCGGGAGAGCAGTACTTC.

This clonotype was detected a few times. The CDR3 region is CASSSPSLGQGIFTDTQYF. The CDR3 DNA sequence: TGTGCCAGCAGTTCCCCATCCCTCGGGCAGGGCATTTTTACAGATACGCAGTATTTT. The gene calls are TRBV12-3 or TRBV12-4 and TRBJ2-3; maybe TRBD1 (5 bases). Trimming stripped 4 bases from V and 3 bases from J, with 26 bases between. This CDR3 is 19 amino acids long.

This clonotype was observed at least ten times. The chain is built from TRBV29-1 and TRBJ2-7; 8 nucleotides line up with TRBD1. Germline-derived CDR1 and CDR2 are SQVTM and ANQGSEA. The CDR3 runs to 15 residues. V gave up 1 base and J gave up 1 base; unmatched junction bases: 6. The CDR3 spells CSVEGRDRGSYEQYF. The CDR3 bases are TGCAGCGTTGAAGGGCGAGACAGGGGTTCCTACGAGCAGTACTTC.

This clonotype was counted only a few times. The J gene is TRBJ2-1, the V gene TRBV29-1; possibly TRBD1 for D (5 bases). Looked up from germline, CDR1 is SQVTM and CDR2 is ANQGSEA. Trimming stripped 7 bases from V and 2 bases from J, with 15 bases between. This CDR3 spans 14 amino acids. The CDR3 sequence is CSAGQRLAYNEQFF. The CDR3 DNA follows: TGCAGCGCTGGACAAAGGTTGGCCTACAATGAGCAGTTCTTC.

This clonotype came up a few times. The chain has TRBV5-4 and TRBJ1-1; possible D gene TRBD1, 5 bases. The germline V gene has CDR1 SGHNT and CDR2 YYREEE (reference sequence). CDR3 length equals 17 residues. V shed 1 base and J shed 7 bases, with 23 bases lying between them. The CDR3 loop is CASSLRDRAGPKREAFF. In nucleotides, the CDR3 is TGTGCCAGCAGCTTGAGGGATCGTGCAGGGCCGAAGCGTGAAGCTTTCTTT.

The chain links TRBV20-1 to TRBJ2-7; possible D gene TRBD2, 6 bases. The germline CDR1 and CDR2 sequences are DFQATT and SNEGSKA (reference sequence). The CDR3 sequence is 14 residues long. Trimming stripped 3 bases from V and 0 bases from J, with 12 bases between. The CDR3 bases are TGCAGTGCTAGTCGGGCGGGACGCTCCTACGAGCAGTACTTC. This codes for CSASRAGRSYEQYF.

This clonotype occurred many times. V is TRBV20-1 and J is TRBJ2-7, with 11 bases lining up with TRBD2. Germline CDR1 is DFQATT and CDR2 is SNEGSKA (reference sequence). The CDR3 covers 13 residues. Trimming at V came to 5 bases and at J to 2 bases, leaving 2 bases not matched to a gene. CDR3 sequence: CSAPTSGTYEQYF. The DNA of the CDR3 is TGCAGTGCTCCGACTAGCGGGACCTACGAGCAGTACTTC.

The chain uses TRBV7-9 and TRBJ1-5, with D tentatively TRBD1 (6 bases). The CDR3 covers 14 residues. Trimming left V 2 bases short and J 6 bases short, with 11 bases between. The germline gives CDR1 SEHNR, CDR2 FQNEAQ (reference sequence). The CDR3 sequence is CASSLPGAGQPQHF. The CDR3 nucleotides are TGTGCCAGCAGCTTACCGGGGGCCGGTCAGCCCCAGCATTTT.

This clonotype was counted only a few times. The chain is built from TRBV4-1 and TRBJ1-6; the D gene is possibly TRBD1 (6 bases). V was pared by 2 bases and J by 10 bases, with 18 bases between. The germline CDR1 and CDR2 sequences are MGHRA and YSYEKL. This CDR3 contains 16 residues. The CDR3: CASSQLLGQGTSPLHF. DNA for the CDR3: TGCGCCAGCAGCCAATTGCTGGGGCAGGGGACGTCACCCCTCCACTTT.

This clonotype was seen a single time. The rearrangement joins TRBV6-1 to TRBJ2-7, with 11 bases lining up with TRBD1. This CDR3 has 16 amino acids. After removal of 6 bases from V and 2 bases from J, the junction contained 9 bases not matched to a gene. The germline V gene has CDR1 MNHNS and CDR2 SASEGT. The CDR3 here is CASSSLQGQGAYEQYF. DNA for the CDR3: TGTGCCAGCAGCTCTCTCCAGGGACAGGGGGCCTACGAGCAGTACTTC.

This clonotype was observed a few times. This chain links TRBV28 with TRBJ2-7; D remains unclear. Trimming took off 5 bases at V and 5 bases at J, with 10 bases between the two ends. The CDR3 runs to 12 residues. Germline CDR1 is MDHEN and CDR2 is SYDVKM. In DNA form, the CDR3 reads TGTGCCAGCAGTCTTCTTAACCACGAGCAGTACTTC. It translates to CASSLLNHEQYF.

In its sample, this clonotype was seen many times. The chain combines TRBV3-1 with TRBJ1-2; tentative D call: TRBD1 (6 bases). The germline V gene has CDR1 LGHDT and CDR2 YNNKEL (reference sequence). This CDR3 comprises 15 residues. V gave up 0 bases and J gave up 3 bases, with 11 bases separating them. CDR3 coding DNA: TGTGCCAGCAGCCAAGAATGGGGGCCGTACTATGGCTACACCTTC. Protein: CASSQEWGPYYGYTF.

This clonotype was observed many times. This chain joins TRBV15 and TRBJ2-1; D not resolved. With 1 base removed from V and 3 bases from J, the gap between germline ends came to 10 bases. This CDR3 has 15 residues. The germline V gene encodes CDR1 LNHNV and CDR2 YYDKDF (reference sequence). For the CDR3, the DNA is TGTGCCACCAGCAGAGCAGGCGCCATCTACAATGAGCAGTTCTTC. It translates to CATSRAGAIYNEQFF.

This clonotype came up many times. The chain recombines TRBV2 with TRBJ1-6; tentatively, D is TRBD1 (5 bases). CDR3 length equals 13 residues. Trimming removed 10 bases from V and 10 bases from J, with 17 bases in between. Germline loops: CDR1 SNHLY, CDR2 FYNNEI. Here the CDR3 reads CATQTGGKSPLHF. The DNA of the CDR3 is TGTGCCACCCAAACGGGGGGAAAATCACCCCTCCACTTT.

In this sample, this clonotype turned up once. This sequence joins TRBV29-1 and TRBJ1-1; TRBD1 matches at 9 bases. V shed 7 bases, J shed 0 bases, and the junction held 6 bases outside the gene matches. The CDR3 is made up of 14 amino acids. Per germline, CDR1 SQVTM and CDR2 ANQGSEA. The CDR3 loop reads CSADDRGMNTEAFF. CDR3 DNA: TGCAGCGCCGACGACAGGGGGATGAACACTGAAGCTTTCTTT.

This clonotype has ten or more counts. The chain links TRBV7-3 to TRBJ2-1; 9 positions match TRBD2. The CDR3 is made up of 14 amino acids. Germline V gene sequence: CDR1 SGHTA, CDR2 FQGTGA. Trimming removed 2 bases from V and 7 bases from J; junction bases left unmatched: 3. The CDR3: CASSLGTSRNEQFF. CDR3 in DNA: TGTGCCAGCAGCTTAGGGACTAGCAGGAATGAGCAGTTCTTC.

This clonotype was seen more than once but under ten times. This chain joins TRBV6-1 and TRBJ1-3; weak D call: TRBD1 (6 bases). Germline CDR1 reads MNHNS; CDR2 reads SASEGT. This CDR3 is 14 amino acids long. Trimming cost V 5 bases and J 3 bases, with 11 bases left between them. CDR3 nucleotide sequence: TGTGCCAGCAGTCGTACAGGGAATGGAAACACCATATATTTT. As protein: CASSRTGNGNTIYF.